Below are 19 T cell receptor beta chains sequenced from a single sample in a study of beta chain features in type 1 diabetes. General study findings and limits: Moderate yet significant TCRB CDR3 shortening was seen in Type 1 diabetes patients in all four CD4+ subsets.

These TCRs' antigens remain unknown. What was sequenced were expressed TCRB transcripts, since all of the isolated RNA had been reverse transcribed. This table comes from immunoSEQ multiplex PCR, and its TCRdb copy is limited to in-frame clones, with some not included. Of hundreds of thousands of clones listed, 13% were seen once; the top ten hold approximately 0.022%. Material for sequencing was naive CD4+ T cells from blood. The receptors come from a man aged 18 to 35 with type 1 diabetes.

This clone was counted only a few times. The genes are TRBV30 and TRBJ1-2, with a weak D call TRBD1 (5 bases). The length of the CDR3 is 13 residues. Per germline, CDR1 GTSNPN and CDR2 SVGIG (reference sequence). V was cut by 0 bases and J by 6 bases, with 11 bases left in between. CDR3 residues: CAWSVSGVHGYTF. In DNA form, the CDR3 reads TGTGCCTGGAGTGTATCGGGGGTACATGGCTACACCTTC.

Only a few counts were recorded for this clone. The rearrangement joins TRBV18 to TRBJ1-3; D unclear. Per germline, CDR1 KGHSH and CDR2 LQKENI. The CDR3 length is 13 residues. V lost 6 bases to trimming and J lost 2 bases, with 8 bases between them. The CDR3 loop reads CASSPGAGNTIYF. The CDR3, as DNA: TGTGCCAGCTCGCCGGGAGCTGGAAACACCATATATTTT.

This clone appeared a few times. This chain links TRBV5-1 with TRBJ1-2; the D gene is possibly TRBD1 (5 bases). Trimming took 3 bases from V and 2 from J, leaving 11 bases between them. The CDR3 is 14 amino acids. CDR1 and CDR2 (germline): SGHRS, YFSETQ. CDR3 DNA sequence: TGCGCCAGCAGCTCCCAGACAGAGAACTATGGCTACACCTTC. Its translation: CASSSQTENYGYTF.

The rearrangement links TRBV27 to TRBJ2-3; 9 bases are shared with TRBD1. The length of the CDR3 is 14 residues. Germline assignment: CDR1 MNHEY and CDR2 SMNVEV (reference sequence). V gave up 6 bases and J gave up 3 bases; unmatched junction bases: 4. The chain's CDR3 is CASSRDRATDTQYF. The DNA of the CDR3 is TGTGCCAGCAGCCGGGACAGGGCAACAGATACGCAGTATTTT.

In this sample, this clone turned up a few times. The chain combines TRBV14 with TRBJ1-3; D not resolved. V gave up 5 bases and J gave up 4 bases, with 12 bases separating them. Germline V gene lookup returns CDR1 SGHDN and CDR2 FVKESK. The CDR3 is 14 residues long. In nucleotides, the CDR3 is TGTGCCAGCAGCTCCTTAATGGCCGGAAACACCATATATTTT. This gives the protein CASSSLMAGNTIYF.

Regarding this clone: One junction end disagrees with the germline gene, perhaps due to a read error. The chain employs TRBV2 and TRBJ1-2; D remains unclear. In germline, CDR1 is SNHLY, CDR2 FYNNEI. This CDR3 contains 12 residues. The CDR3 loop reads CARRKGDRGYTF. For the CDR3, the DNA is TGTGCCCGCAGAAAGGGCGATAGGGGCTACACCTTC.

The CDR3 loop reads CASSLGGSGIGYEQYF. The CDR3 DNA is TGTGCCAGCAGTTTAGGTGGGTCAGGGATCGGTTACGAGCAGTACTTC. The rearrangement joins TRBV27 to TRBJ2-7, with D possibly being TRBD1 (5 bases). CDR1 and CDR2 (germline): MNHEY, SMNVEV (reference sequence). The CDR3 is 16 residues long. V lost 2 bases and J 4 bases, leaving 18 bases between the germline ends.

The V gene is TRBV7-3, the J gene TRBJ1-3; perhaps TRBD1 as D (5 bases). This CDR3 has 15 residues. The germline gives CDR1 SGHTA, CDR2 FQGTGA. Deletions cut 7 bases from V and 4 bases from J, with 17 bases between. CDR3 coding DNA: TGTGCCAGCACCCCCGGCCCAGGGCCGGGAAACACCATATATTTT. It encodes CASTPGPGPGNTIYF.

This clone has a handful of counts. The J gene is TRBJ2-1, the V gene TRBV2; possible D gene TRBD2, 7 bases. Trimming left V 8 bases short and J 7 bases short, with 21 bases between. The length of the CDR3 is 15 residues. Germline-derived CDR1 and CDR2 are SNHLY and FYNNEI. For the CDR3, the DNA is TGTGCCAGCGGGGGGGCAGGGAGGTTGAGAAATGAGCAGTTCTTC. It is translated as CASGGAGRLRNEQFF.

This clone was seen a few times. The chain has TRBV25-1 and TRBJ1-1, with 8 bases aligning to TRBD1. V lost 1 base and J lost 5; bases outside the gene matches: 9. Germline values: CDR1 MGHDK, CDR2 SYGVNS. The CDR3 has 16 amino acids. The CDR3 coding sequence is TGTGCCAGCAGTGAATCCCCCGGACAGGGCGAGACTGAAGCTTTCTTT. Protein product: CASSESPGQGETEAFF. The whole variable domain, remainder taken from reference TRBV25-1 and TRBJ1-1, is EADIYQTPRYLVIGTGKKITLECSQTMGHDKMYWYQQDPGMELHLIHYSYGVNSTEKGDLSSESTVSRIRTEHFPLTLESARPSHTSQYLCASSESPGQGETEAFFGQGTRLTVV.

The chain recombines TRBV18 with TRBJ2-1; the D call may be TRBD1 or TRBD2 (5 bases each). The V end lost 2 bases, the J end lost 2 bases, and 7 bases lay between the germline ends. Per germline, CDR1 KGHSH and CDR2 LQKENI. The CDR3 length is 14 residues. The CDR3 loop reads CASSPGGTYNEQFF. In DNA, the CDR3 is TGTGCCAGCTCACCAGGGGGTACCTACAATGAGCAGTTCTTC.

The chain links TRBV30 to TRBJ1-1; a possible D gene is TRBD1 (6 bases). Trimming shortened V by 2 bases and J by 0 bases, and 13 bases separated the two germline ends. This CDR3 region has 15 residues. Germline values: CDR1 GTSNPN, CDR2 SVGIG (reference sequence). As DNA, the CDR3 is TGTGCCTGGAGTACAGGGTCGGGCTTGAACACTGAAGCTTTCTTT. Amino acid sequence: CAWSTGSGLNTEAFF.

This chain joins TRBV29-1 and TRBJ1-2, with 7 bases fitting TRBD1. The CDR3 runs to 13 residues. Germline V gene data show CDR1 as SQVTM and CDR2 as ANQGSEA. V was clipped by 3 bases and J by 9 bases; unmatched bases: 10. The DNA for the CDR3 is TGCAGCGTTGAGGCGACAGGGACATTCAGCTACACCTTC. Protein: CSVEATGTFSYTF.

Many counts were recorded for this clone. This specimen includes other DNA sequences encoding the same CDR3. The chain is built from TRBV29-1 and TRBJ2-2; D ambiguous. The germline V gene encodes CDR1 SQVTM and CDR2 ANQGSEA. This CDR3 has 11 residues. The ends were cut back, 4 bases at V and 4 bases at J, with 4 bases in the middle. The CDR3 DNA reads as TGCAGCGTTGGGGGCACCGGGGAGCTGTTTTTT. Amino acid sequence: CSVGGTGELFF.

The rearrangement joins TRBV9 to TRBJ1-2; 8 nucleotides match TRBD1. The CDR3 consists of 15 residues. Germline CDR1 and CDR2: SGDLS and YYNGEE. V was clipped by 4 bases and J by 3 bases; unmatched bases: 8. The CDR3 reads CASSPGQGVDYGYTF. CDR3 nucleotide sequence: TGTGCCAGCAGCCCCGGACAGGGAGTAGACTATGGCTACACCTTC.

The CDR3 sequence is CASSIGGVWAGELFF. CDR3 nucleotides: TGTGCCAGTAGTATAGGCGGGGTATGGGCCGGGGAGCTGTTTTTT. The V gene is TRBV19, the J gene TRBJ2-2; D is possibly TRBD2 (6 bases). The CDR3 contains 15 residues. Between the trimmed V and J ends, which lost 1 base and 6 bases, there was a span of 12 bases. Germline V CDR1 and CDR2: LNHDA, SQIVND (reference sequence).

This clone was found a few times. The chain has TRBV28 and TRBJ2-2, with D perhaps TRBD1 or TRBD2 (6 bases each). The CDR3 is made up of 15 amino acids. The V and J ends lost 3 bases and 4 bases respectively, with 12 bases between them. The germline V gene has CDR1 MDHEN and CDR2 SYDVKM. In DNA form, the CDR3 reads TGTGCCAGCAGTTTGGGGGGACAAGCCACCGGGGAGCTGTTTTTT. This sequence encodes CASSLGGQATGELFF. The variable domain in full, with the rest retrieved from reference TRBV28 and TRBJ2-2, is DVKVTQSSRYLVKRTGEKVFLECVQDMDHENMFWYRQDPGLGLRLIYFSYDVKMKEKGDIPEGYSVSREKKERFSLILESASTNQTSMYLCASSLGGQATGELFFGEGSRLTVL.

This clone was recorded a few times. The CDR3, as DNA: TGTGCCAGCTCAGACCCTTATGGCTACACCTTC. Residues: CASSDPYGYTF. J is TRBJ1-2 and V is TRBV18; D gene uncertain. Germline V gene data show CDR1 as KGHSH and CDR2 as LQKENI. The CDR3 has 11 amino acids. Trimming left V 5 bases short and J 5 bases short, with 6 bases between.

This clone showed up just a few times. This chain joins TRBV19 and TRBJ2-7, with TRBD1 matching over 7 bases. The ends lost 6 bases at V and 2 bases at J; junction bases unmatched: 10. Looked up from germline, CDR1 is LNHDA and CDR2 is SQIVND (reference sequence). This CDR3 region has 15 residues. In DNA form, the CDR3 reads TGTGCCAGTAGCCCGCAGACAGGGTTTCCCTACGAGCAGTACTTC. It yields the protein CASSPQTGFPYEQYF.